What follows are 6 T cell receptor beta chains derived from one specimen sequenced in a study of OX40 agonist ivuxolimab in advanced cancers. Profiled with immunoSEQ multiplex PCR; TCRdb holds only in-frame clones, not every one. The sample lists about 90,000 clones; approximately 91% were seen once. Sequences were derived from CD4+ or CD8+ T cells sorted from blood, sampled in a trial of the OX40 agonist ivuxolimab. Receptors originate from an adult with an advanced solid tumor such as melanoma, head and neck, liver or kidney cancer.

J is TRBJ2-2 and V is TRBV5-1, with D hard to call. Trimming cost V 5 bases and J 0 bases, with 11 bases left between them. The germline V gene encodes CDR1 SGHRS and CDR2 YFSETQ. CDR3 length: 15 residues. CDR3 nucleotides: TGCGCCAGCAGTTTTGGGAACGCGAACACCGGGGAGCTGTTTTTT. Translating gives CASSFGNANTGELFF.

This chain links TRBV12-1 with TRBJ2-4; the table gives TRBD2 as D, unverified against the DNA. TRBV12-1 is a pseudogene locus. The CDR3 is made up of 19 amino acids. The CDR3 loop is CASSGRLAEFPLAKNIQYF. CDR3 nucleotide sequence: TGTGCCAGCAGCGGCCGACTAGCGGAATTTCCACTAGCCAAAAACATTCAGTACTTC.

The CDR3 sequence: CASSRGSGSSQETQYF. The CDR3 DNA reads as TGTGCCAGCAGCCGAGGGAGCGGGAGTAGCCAAGAGACCCAGTACTTC. J is TRBJ2-5 and V is TRBV14, with 8 positions matching TRBD2. V lost 4 bases to trimming and J lost 1 base; unmatched junction nucleotides: 8. Germline lookup yields CDR1 SGHDN and CDR2 FVKESK. The CDR3 extends over 16 amino acids.

The chain has TRBV28 and TRBJ1-2; D is perhaps TRBD1 (5 bases). Trimming shortened V by 3 bases and J by 1 base, and 12 bases separated the two germline ends. The germline gives CDR1 MDHEN, CDR2 SYDVKM. This CDR3 region has 15 residues. The CDR3 spells CASSLRQLNNYGYTF. The CDR3 nucleotides read TGTGCCAGCAGTTTGAGACAGTTGAATAACTATGGCTACACCTTC.

The V and J genes are TRBV6-4 and TRBJ2-3; D remains unclear. The V end was cut by 6 bases, the J end by 5 bases, with 6 bases between. Germline loops: CDR1 MRHNA, CDR2 SNTAGT. This CDR3 contains 11 residues. The CDR3 DNA reads as TGTGCCAGCAGAGACCTAGATACGCAGTATTTT. This sequence encodes CASRDLDTQYF.

The chain couples TRBV7-2 to TRBJ2-5; 11 positions match TRBD2. CDR3 length: 16 amino acids. CDR1 and CDR2 (germline): SGHTA, FQGNSA. With V trimmed by 4 bases and J by 3 bases, 7 bases remained unmatched. This CDR3 reads CASSSARLAGKETQYF. CDR3 nucleotides: TGTGCCAGCAGCTCGGCTAGACTAGCGGGAAAAGAGACCCAGTACTTC.